A selection of T cell receptor beta chains follows, all from one sample in a study of T-cell memory formation after mild COVID-19. TCRdb independently ran MiXCR on the 5' RACE reads; one entry per CDR3 protein. The sample shows 350,000 or so distinct CDR3 sequences, approximately 13% of them seen only once. Sequences were obtained from PBMCs or a T cell subset sorted from them (not recorded which). These receptors came from a man between 18 and 29 years old who had mild COVID-19 (a few samples of this study predate the infection). Cell type and time point are not known. The CDR3 runs from the conserved cysteine through the conserved F or W.

TRBV7-9,TRBJ1-1,CASRYQTGANTEAFF
TRBV29-1,TRBJ2-1,CSAGTGMFYNEQFF
TRBV19,TRBJ2-7,CASRHPGQGAYEQYF
TRBV4-3,TRBJ2-1,CASSQDTGAKYTEQFF
TRBV7-6,TRBJ1-5,CASSLTAYQPQHF
TRBV5-5,TRBJ1-3,CASSLWQFSGNTIYF
TRBV6-1,TRBJ2-7,CASSPRSGRNPYEQYF
TRBV5-4,TRBJ1-2,CARSSGDNYGYTF
TRBV9,TRBJ2-6,CASSPWTVNSGANVLTF
TRBV15,TRBJ1-5,CATSLGGQGQPQHF
TRBV12-5,TRBJ1-1,CASGFSRGSVEAFF
TRBV6-5,TRBJ1-2,CASSGLQGGDGYTF
TRBV20-1,TRBJ1-1,CSARYSGGFTEAFF
TRBV20-1,TRBJ2-1,CSAISDTGYNEQFF
TRBV10-3,TRBJ2-7,CATQTGLTALSYEQYF
TRBV19,TRBJ1-2,CASSSTGDPGGYTF
TRBV27,TRBJ1-2,CASSSEANYGYTF
TRBV9,TRBJ2-1,CASSTDGSSYNEQFF
TRBV5-1,TRBJ1-5,CASSLAGDGEPQHF
TRBV7-2,TRBJ1-6,CASSDRGSPLHF
TRBV7-3,TRBJ1-1,CASSLNGGMGVDAFF
TRBV5-1,TRBJ1-3,CASSPQPQGRAGNTIYF
TRBV5-1,TRBJ2-3,CASRATDTQYF
TRBV12-3/TRBV12-4,TRBJ1-2,CASSFREPNYGYTF
TRBV28,TRBJ1-1,CASSTGQGMRMNTEAFF
TRBV12-3/TRBV12-4,TRBJ1-2,CASRSSSYGYTF
TRBV5-5,TRBJ1-6,CASSIQGFNSPLHF
TRBV6-5,TRBJ1-2,CASSYAGYGYTF
TRBV2,TRBJ1-1,CASSSSGTATFF
TRBV5-1,TRBJ2-6,CASSLGGLRDGANVLTF
TRBV7-9,TRBJ1-2,CASSLLSLDRGLSYGYTF
TRBV19,TRBJ1-2,CACPGVGRTF
TRBV9,TRBJ2-7,CASSVDRAMPEQYF
TRBV6-5,TRBJ2-3,CASRTQADTQYF
TRBV5-1,TRBJ2-3,CASSIAPGPRYF
TRBV6-1,TRBJ2-1,CASSEGLLFNNEQFF
TRBV12-3/TRBV12-4,TRBJ1-1,CASGRMNTEAFF
TRBV11-2,TRBJ2-2,CASSLDRDHTGELFF